This TCR beta chain stems from a study of siplizumab effects on memory and regulatory T cells. TCRdb's copy holds only in-frame clones and misses some; the assay was immunoSEQ multiplex PCR. The sample consists of approximately 100,000 clones, 75% to 95% of them appearing once. Sequencing was carried out using CD4+ T cells sorted from blood. This sequence was found in a human donor in good health. Some clones in this sample may be carry-over from other donors' samples.

The CDR3 coding sequence is TGTGCCAGCAGGATCCGGGACATCGGAGCTTTCTTT. Translating it yields CASRIRDIGAFF. V is TRBV28 and J is TRBJ1-1, with D possibly TRBD1 on 6 matching bases. The CDR3 is 12 residues long. Germline loops: CDR1 MDHEN, CDR2 SYDVKM. The V end lost 6 bases, the J end lost 10 bases, and 15 bases lay between the germline ends.